This is a list of T cell receptor beta chains from one sample in a study of blood T cell repertoires in COVID-19. This table comes from immunoSEQ multiplex PCR, and its TCRdb copy is limited to in-frame clones, with some not included. Of roughly 240,000 clones in the sample, about 82% were seen once. The specimen was peripheral blood. All receptors come from an elderly woman with COVID-19, enrolled during active disease. CDR3s include the opening cysteine and the closing phenylalanine or tryptophan. D genes are given only for firm matches.

j_gene,d_gene,v_gene,CDR3nt,CDR3aa
TRBJ1-4,.,TRBV28,TGTGCCACCAGGGACCACGGGGCAACTAATGAAAAACTGTTTTTT,CATRDHGATNEKLFF
TRBJ2-5,TRBD1,TRBV10-2,TGCGCCAGCAGTGAGCCCGGGACAGGGGGCGGGTTTGGAGAGACCCAGTACTTC,CASSEPGTGGGFGETQYF
TRBJ1-4,TRBD1,TRBV6-4,TGTGCCAGCAGTGACTCACCCCACAAGGGGGCGCGGGAAAAACTGTTTTTT,CASSDSPHKGAREKLFF
TRBJ1-6,TRBD1,TRBV3-1/TRBV3-2,TGTGCCAGCAGCCAAAGTGGGACAGGGGGCCCCCTCCACTTT,CASSQSGTGGPLHF
TRBJ1-2,.,TRBV9,TGTGCCAGCAGCTCCAGCAAGGACAGAAAAGCTTATGGCTACACCTTC,CASSSSKDRKAYGYTF
TRBJ1-6,.,TRBV5-1,TGCGCCAGCAGCTTGGGAGGGTTGGGGAATTCACCCCTCCACTTT,CASSLGGLGNSPLHF
TRBJ2-5,TRBD2,TRBV25-1,TGTGCCAGCAGTTCCCTTCCCGGGGGGGGGCGGGAGACCCAGTACTTC,CASSSLPGGGRETQYF
TRBJ1-5,.,TRBV21-1,TGTGCCAGCAGCACTGGCCCCGACAGGGAGAGCAATCAGCCCCAGCATTTT,CASSTGPDRESNQPQHF
TRBJ2-5,TRBD2,TRBV7-2,TGTGCCAGCAGCCGTCAGGCTAGCGGGGGGACGGAAGAGACCCAGTACTTC,CASSRQASGGTEETQYF
TRBJ2-5,TRBD1,TRBV5-5,TGTGCCAGCAGCGAGGACAGGGGGCTAGAGACCCAGTACTTC,CASSEDRGLETQYF
TRBJ2-1,TRBD2,TRBV5-1,TGCGCCAGCAGCCGGACTAGCGGGGGGGCCATTGAGCAGTTCTTC,CASSRTSGGAIEQFF
TRBJ1-2,.,TRBV19,TGTGCCAGTAGTATTGGGAGCGCGAAAAACTATGGCTACACCTTC,CASSIGSAKNYGYTF